This TCR beta chain was sequenced during a study of T cell responses to AZD1222 COVID-19 vaccine. Overall study results and limits: As reported, nearly half of all spike-specific TCRs target variant regions that are unmutated.

V gave up 7 bases and J gave up 3 bases; unmatched junction bases: 8. The CDR3 covers 15 residues. The germline gives CDR1 MDHEN, CDR2 SYDVKM. The assay was immunoSEQ multiplex PCR, and TCRdb's table has in-frame clones only and misses some. The table has some 120,000 clones, more than 80% seen once. Details on this clone: Its antigen is not identified.

The rearrangement links TRBV28 to TRBJ1-5; 8 positions agree with TRBD1. The TCR was taken from an adult who received the MenACWY meningococcal vaccine as a control. The material was peripheral blood, obtained 28 days after the second dose of the MenACWY control vaccine. The CDR3 DNA reads TGTGCCAGCAAGTTCAGGGGGCTGAACAATCAGCCCCAGCATTTT. Encoded protein: CASKFRGLNNQPQHF.